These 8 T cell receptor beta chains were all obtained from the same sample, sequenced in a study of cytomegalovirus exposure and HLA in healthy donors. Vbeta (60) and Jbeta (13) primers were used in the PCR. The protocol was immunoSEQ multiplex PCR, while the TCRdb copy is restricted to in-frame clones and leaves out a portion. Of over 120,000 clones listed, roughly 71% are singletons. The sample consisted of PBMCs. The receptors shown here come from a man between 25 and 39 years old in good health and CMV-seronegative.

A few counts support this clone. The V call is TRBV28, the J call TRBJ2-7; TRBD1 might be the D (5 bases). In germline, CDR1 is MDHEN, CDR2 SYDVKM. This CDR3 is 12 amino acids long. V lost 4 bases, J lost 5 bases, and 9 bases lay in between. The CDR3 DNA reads TGTGCCAGCAGTTGGACACGGCACGAGCAGTACTTC. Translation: CASSWTRHEQYF.

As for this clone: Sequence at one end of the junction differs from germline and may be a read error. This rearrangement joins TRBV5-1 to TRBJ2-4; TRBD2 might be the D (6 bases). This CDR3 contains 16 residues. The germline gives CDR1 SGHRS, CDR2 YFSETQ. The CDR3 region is CASSLTESGLPNSQYF. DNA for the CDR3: TGCGCCAGCAGCTTGACAGAATCGGGACTTCCAAACAGTCAGTACTTC.

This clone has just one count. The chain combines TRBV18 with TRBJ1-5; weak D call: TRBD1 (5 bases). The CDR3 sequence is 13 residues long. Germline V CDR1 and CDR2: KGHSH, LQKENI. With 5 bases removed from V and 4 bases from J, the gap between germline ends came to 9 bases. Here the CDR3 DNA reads TGTGCCAGCTCAGCGGGGCGGAATCAGCCCCAGCATTTT. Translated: CASSAGRNQPQHF.

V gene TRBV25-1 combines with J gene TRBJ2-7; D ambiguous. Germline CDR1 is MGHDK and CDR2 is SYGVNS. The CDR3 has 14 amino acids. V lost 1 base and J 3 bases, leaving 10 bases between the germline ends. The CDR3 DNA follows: TGTGCCAGCAGTGAATTGCTGCACAACTACGAGCAGTACTTC. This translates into CASSELLHNYEQYF.

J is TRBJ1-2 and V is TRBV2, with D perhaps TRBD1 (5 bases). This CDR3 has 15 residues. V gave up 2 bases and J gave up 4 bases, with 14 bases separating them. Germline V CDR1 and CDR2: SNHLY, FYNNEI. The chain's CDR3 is CASSENSGGVYGYTF. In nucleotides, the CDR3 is TGTGCCAGCAGTGAAAATAGCGGGGGAGTCTATGGCTACACCTTC.

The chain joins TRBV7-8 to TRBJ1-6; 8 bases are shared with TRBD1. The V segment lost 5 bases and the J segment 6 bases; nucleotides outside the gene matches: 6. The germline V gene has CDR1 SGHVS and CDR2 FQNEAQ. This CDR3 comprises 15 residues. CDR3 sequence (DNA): TGTGCCAGCAGCGGCGGACAGGGCTCTAATTCACCCCTCCACTTT. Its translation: CASSGGQGSNSPLHF.

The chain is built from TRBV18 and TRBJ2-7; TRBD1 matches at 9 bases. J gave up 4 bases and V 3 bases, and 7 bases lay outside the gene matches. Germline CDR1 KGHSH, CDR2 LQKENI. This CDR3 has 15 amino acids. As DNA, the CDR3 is TGTGCCAGCTCACCTGGGACAGGGAGTAATTACGAGCAGTACTTC. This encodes CASSPGTGSNYEQYF.

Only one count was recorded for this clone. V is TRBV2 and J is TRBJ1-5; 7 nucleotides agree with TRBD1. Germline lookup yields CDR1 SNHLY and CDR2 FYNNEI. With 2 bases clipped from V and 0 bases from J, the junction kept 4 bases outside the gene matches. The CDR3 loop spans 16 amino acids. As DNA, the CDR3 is TGTGCCAGCAGTGAAAGGGACAGCTATAGCAATCAGCCCCAGCATTTT. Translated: CASSERDSYSNQPQHF.